This TCR beta chain was observed in a study of shared clonotypes between healthy human individuals. The overall study: In total, the donors were a couple of women and a few men aged 18 to 49.

The assay was immunoSEQ multiplex PCR, and TCRdb's table has in-frame clones only and misses some. The profile shows approximately 1.5 million clones, approximately 98% of them singletons. General study points: Lower generation probabilities were found for non-shared clonotypes than for those shared by all four donors. The sampled material consisted only of blood, and tissue repertoires are likely to differ.

The germline V gene encodes CDR1 SGHRS and CDR2 YFSETQ. The CDR3 runs to 14 residues. Trimming cost V 8 bases and J 0 bases, with 12 bases left between them. Concerning this clone: Its antigen is still unknown.

The TCR comes from a man aged 25-45 years in good health. J is TRBJ2-1 and V is TRBV5-1; TRBD2 is a possible D gene (6 bases). The specimen was naive CD4+ T cells sorted from blood. Subset noted: CD45RA+ positively selected. The CDR3: CASYRDSSYNEQFF. The CDR3 nucleotides read TGCGCCAGTTACCGGGACTCCTCCTACAATGAGCAGTTCTTC.